This T cell receptor beta chain appears in the sequencing data of a study of CD8+ T cells in alopecia areata. Overall study context: A 6-month period off drug followed tofacitinib, which lasted 6 to 18 months.

Specimens obtained from alopecia areata patients comprised lesional scalp punch biopsies and peripheral blood. Following RNA extraction, reverse transcription yielded cDNA that acted as the sequencing template. The assay was immunoSEQ multiplex PCR, and TCRdb's table has in-frame clones only and misses some. The data contain around 130,000 clones, 58% of them singletons. The source material was CD4+ T cells sorted from blood, sampled at week 0. The sequence was obtained from a human donor with alopecia areata.

CDR3 DNA: TGCGCCAGCAGCACTCGACAGCCAAACTATGGCTACACCTTC. Its translation: CASSTRQPNYGYTF. The chain is built from TRBV4-3 and TRBJ1-2; possible D gene TRBD1, 5 bases. Trimming stripped 5 bases from V and 2 bases from J, with 12 bases between. Germline V gives CDR1 LGHNA, CDR2 YSLEER. The CDR3 has 14 amino acids.